A single TCR beta chain is shown here with its context. The antigen this receptor binds is unknown. Base qualities are not provided; no much larger clone lies one nucleotide away. This entry is derived from a study of cytomegalovirus exposure and HLA in healthy donors (dated by TCRdb to the late 2010s). For the wider study: According to an earlier analysis of 550 to 700 of the donors, 150 million to 200 million T cells yielded 100 million or so unique TCR beta sequences and less than 300 Gb of sequence data. The study profiled the T cell repertoires of about 720 subjects by immunosequencing and related them to cytomegalovirus serostatus. All discovery cohort repertoires had been generated on a single sequencing platform. On average, about 240,000 unique TCR beta nucleotide sequences were sequenced per donor among more than 350 genotyped donors of the cohort, with roughly 19% of those sequences being non-productive. Class I and class II HLA loci were covered by the typing at four-digit resolution. Among the roughly 370 genotyped donors, roughly 80% belonged to the genetic ancestry cluster associated with self-reported Caucasian donors. To study patterns of TCR occurrence, a later analysis re-analyzed previously published TCR beta repertoires from 600 to 750 donors and added high-resolution HLA genotyping. The study was designed to test whether signatures of past pathogen exposure could be identified by cataloging public T cell receptors. Roughly 5 DR-DQ haplotypes were handled as single units for association and clustering, since linkage in the cohort was strong. An early release that covered some 640 HLA-typed donors contained approximately 300 gigabases of sequencing data and tens of millions of unique TCR sequences. In the later analysis, no new phenotypic data were used to find candidate immune exposures; instead, reliance was placed on TCR beta sequences and their occurrence across donors. An earlier analysis of fewer than 750 of the donors used high-throughput TCR beta sequencing to judge whether each TCR beta V gene segment behaved as functional or pseudogenic. High-throughput TCR immunosequencing, statistical association of individual TCRs with disease status, and machine learning were combined to predict cytomegalovirus infection status. Besides the first cohort of 666 subjects, a separate validation cohort made up of 120 different subjects was used. Donor age, sex, ethnicity and CMV serostatus were collected together with the repertoire data. Typing coverage varied by locus: 629-630 donors for A, B, C, DRB1 and DQB1; 522 for DQA1; 600 to 610 for DPA1; 450 to 480 for DPB1. In a later genetic analysis, genome-wide SNP genotypes for about 60% of the 666 donors were used, and that subset was treated as a discovery cohort. Results the study describes overall, beyond this receptor: This cohort had only TCR beta chains sequenced, and the lack of alpha or paired-chain data limited which features could be detected. Correlated functional status among segregating V segments might reflect linkage disequilibrium, but an unknown experimental factor could not be ruled out. A later analysis associated 17,000 or so TCR beta sequences with specific HLA alleles at a false discovery rate of 0.05. In an earlier analysis of roughly 500 of the donors, most TCR beta V segments appeared in productive rearrangements about 87% or about 30% of the time, broadly matching IMGT annotations. Because counts were too low, about 18 rarely observed V segments, including chromosome 9 orphons, were excluded from the earlier analysis of 587 of the donors. Some IMGT-functional V segments, including TRBV6-2 and TRBV6-3, could not be distinguished by the 87-base-pair reads and were therefore excluded. A later genetic analysis associated a missense DCLRE1C variant with V-gene and J-gene trimming of TCR beta chains, and an independent cohort replicated the association. A further reported finding was that TCR beta sequences accurately predicted the HLA-A and HLA-B alleles for most subjects in the first cohort. The study listed 164 TCR beta chains as associated with cytomegalovirus. It was suggested by the authors that the approach could potentially be generalized to other disease states and immunological phenotypes. Immune exposure information for the cohort was limited to CMV serostatus. Roughly uniform sequencing depth across donors was assumed in presence/absence analyses, although this assumption may not hold. Assigning TCR associations to individual alleles was difficult when HLA alleles, especially DR and DQ, strongly co-occurred. According to a later analysis, most CMV-associated TCR beta chains appeared to be HLA-restricted, and the HLA associations seemed to be driven largely by CMV exposure. In a later analysis, the rate of TCR association differed among HLA loci, with DRB1 alleles having the most associated TCRs and HLA-C alleles having the fewest. Because HLA typing was unavailable for some donors at each locus, only the typed subset was used in association tests. Cytomegalovirus status was reported to be diagnosed by the classifier with high specificity and sensitivity in both the original and validation cohorts. In vitro tests confirmed that a few of the cytomegalovirus-associated TCR beta chains recognize cytomegalovirus antigens. Several of the top co-occurrence clusters appeared to be linked to parvovirus B19, influenza, CMV and Epstein-Barr virus, according to a later analysis. The sequencing pipeline was judged likely to have produced a cluster of highly shared sequence variants as a technical artifact. Compared with equally common non-associated chains, HLA-associated TCR beta chains in a later analysis were more clonally expanded and had lower generation probabilities. Compared with the roughly 600-donor mean, donors in an Asian-associated ancestry cluster had fewer N-insertions in productive TCRs, according to a later genetic analysis. While some public TCRs were present in many individuals, most TCR sequences turned up only very rarely across donors.

Deletion took 1 base off V and 0 bases off J, with a span of 10 bases between the germline ends. From a lookup of the germline V gene, CDR1 and CDR2 are SGHTA and FQGNSA. The CDR3 starts with the cysteine, ends with the phenylalanine, and has 16 residues. Only the CDR3 DNA stays, 48 bases, in frame from base 1. The protocol used for the library was the immunoSEQ multiplex PCR assay. A mixture of 60 forward primers for TCR Vbeta segments and 13 reverse primers for TCR Jbeta segments was used in the multiplex PCR. A multiplex PCR assay on genomic DNA amplified the CDR3 region of rearranged TCR beta genes. Amplified TCR beta libraries were sequenced as 87-base-pair reads on the Illumina HiSeq System. The study's own analysis went as follows. Across the roughly 700 repertoires, a later analysis counted 80 million or so unique TCR beta chains, around 11 million of which were shared by at least two donors. A nearest-neighbor algorithm error-corrected the raw reads and collapsed the reads into unique sequences, merging closely related sequences to remove PCR and sequencing errors. V, D and J gene segments were assigned by aligning CDR3 sequences to IMGT reference sequences. For a sequence to be retained, a match of at least six nucleotides was required to both a V gene segment and a J gene segment. Rearrangements were called productive when the CDR3 lacked stop codons and stayed in frame with V and J; all others were non-productive. CDR3 was defined by IMGT convention, running from the second conserved V-encoded cysteine to the conserved J-encoded phenylalanine. The earlier analysis of 500 to 650 of the donors excluded any sequence lacking an unambiguous match to a single V gene segment. In an earlier analysis of roughly 600 of the donors, a V segment was called functional when productive rearrangements were above 56.7%, and segregating when the standard deviation between donors exceeded 5%. A statistical classification framework was developed to diagnose cytomegalovirus status using the catalog of TCR beta chain sequences. In a later analysis, V and J genes were assigned by comparing TCR nucleotide sequences against IMGT/GENE-DB human TR gene sequences. A later analysis assigned CDR3 sequences and most-parsimonious VDJ recombination scenarios with the TCRdist pipeline. In a later analysis, each TCR beta chain was defined by its CDR3 amino acid sequence together with its V-gene family, and reads lacking a unique V-gene family were excluded. In a later analysis, fewer than 650 highly shared, low-generation-probability nucleotide sequences were removed to address suspected cross-contamination and a sequencing artifact. In a later analysis, a clonal expansion index was calculated for each public chain from normalized within-repertoire ranks of inferred template counts. In a later analysis, generation probabilities were computed using a VDJ recombination model fitted to out-of-frame rearrangements, and the results were checked against IGoR. Hypergeometric tests were used in a later analysis to score TCR-TCR, TCR-HLA and TCR-CMV co-occurrence, with a repertoire-size bias correction applied to the TCR pairs. To estimate false discovery rates, a later analysis permuted the HLA or CMV assignments 20 times. In a later analysis, co-occurring TCRs were grouped with DBSCAN, and TCRdist sequence similarity was added when clustering was performed within HLA-allele-positive subsets. Co-occurrence clustering excluded repertoires with fewer than 30,000 or more than 120,000 public chains, plus five with anomalous nucleotide sharing. The source is immuneACCESS, and TCRdb retained only in-frame sequences with V and J called. Part of the clones is not carried over; for the studies checked, unresolved V genes explain less than half of this, and the remainder is unexplained. V and J calls and clone size are those listed in that table; D and trimming were worked out from the DNA. This sample has fewer than 250,000 clones in its table, and under 85% of those were observed once. The top ten constitute 10% of the sample.

The cohort comprised some 680 healthy bone marrow donors. All cohort members were sampled while nominally healthy, although unrecorded immune exposures were likely present. The donor was CMV seropositive and belonged to the group of more than 250 seropositive cohort members. A peripheral blood sample was provided by each donor, and peripheral blood mononuclear cells were used for TCR beta sequencing. The Qiagen DNeasy Blood Extraction Kit was used to extract genomic DNA from the blood cell samples. The TCR originated in a woman aged 45-59 years in good health and CMV-seropositive. The sample comprised PBMCs. The chain uses TRBV7-2 and TRBJ2-1, with an unclear D gene assignment. The nucleotide sequence reads as follows: TGTGCCAGCAGCTTAGTTGGCGGAACCTCCTACAATGAGCAGTTCTTC. The encoded protein is CASSLVGGTSYNEQFF.